This is a list of T cell receptor beta chains from one sample in a study of T cell responses to AZD1222 COVID-19 vaccine. Sequencing was performed with immunoSEQ multiplex PCR; in TCRdb, only in-frame clones are kept and a portion is missing. The table lists about 180,000 clones, 85% to 90% of them singletons. The sample consisted of peripheral blood, taken 28 days after the second dose of the MenACWY control vaccine. All receptors derive from an adult who received the MenACWY meningococcal vaccine as a control. The CDR3 runs from the conserved cysteine through the conserved F or W.

v_gene,len,j_gene,CDR3aa
TRBV6-2/TRBV6-3,14,TRBJ2-5,CASSILGWEETQYF
TRBV27,14,TRBJ2-3,CASKVWQGTDTQYF
TRBV19,13,TRBJ1-4,CASSTSGSEKLFF
TRBV5-1,15,TRBJ1-5,CASSLVAGGNQPQHF
TRBV10-1,12,TRBJ1-1,CASSDFGTEAFF
TRBV5-4,12,TRBJ1-2,CASSLANYGYTF
TRBV7-2,16,TRBJ1-5,CASSLYRGPGNQPQHF
TRBV2,14,TRBJ2-3,CASSVGRATDTQYF
TRBV3-1/TRBV3-2,15,TRBJ2-2,CASSQAGHGTGELFF
TRBV24-1,14,TRBJ1-5,CATSEWGTNQPQHF
TRBV6-2/TRBV6-3,14,TRBJ2-7,CASSPSGRPAASYF
TRBV28,15,TRBJ1-1,CASRGSGPGNTEAFF
TRBV5-6,13,TRBJ2-4,CASSGLAKNIQYF
TRBV4-1,17,TRBJ2-3,CASSLSRDRYPPDTQYF
TRBV7-2,16,TRBJ2-1,CASSFILAGGLGEQFF
TRBV15,16,TRBJ2-2,CATSRGGGIDTGELFF
TRBV28,17,TRBJ1-6,CASSLDREGTYNSPLHF
TRBV11-2,12,TRBJ1-1,CASSLGDTEAFF
TRBV7-2,18,TRBJ1-5,CASSLDSRGWDSNQPQHF
TRBV6-5,16,TRBJ1-6,CASSYIAQGTNSPLHF
TRBV19,13,TRBJ1-1,CASSIDSGLVAFF
TRBV15,16,TRBJ2-1,CATSRDNAGVSNEQFF
TRBV11-2,14,TRBJ2-2,CASSPQGDWGELFF
TRBV25-1,14,TRBJ1-4,CASSEDVTNEKLFF
TRBV6-2/TRBV6-3,15,TRBJ2-7,CASSYVTVPAYEQYF
TRBV6-4,14,TRBJ1-1,CASSDSGGNTEAFF
TRBV7-8,16,TRBJ2-7,CASSRSGLAASYEQYF
TRBV10-2,18,TRBJ2-7,CASSERERDRRSSYEQYF
TRBV29-1,13,TRBJ1-3,CSATDRGGNTIYF
TRBV29-1,11,TRBJ1-1,CSVPHGPEAFF
TRBV5-4,15,TRBJ2-5,CASSPGPPVGETQYF
TRBV28,14,TRBJ1-5,CASSDRQGGQPQHF
TRBV28,11,TRBJ1-6,CASRADSPLHF
TRBV2,13,TRBJ1-3,CASAGQAGNTIYF
TRBV27,17,TRBJ1-5,CASSLRGVGGYNQPQHF
TRBV19,15,TRBJ1-4,CASHSTGHPGEKLFF
TRBV27,13,TRBJ2-7,CASSFSGSYEQYF
TRBV9,14,TRBJ1-1,CASSATDTNTEAFF
TRBV9,14,TRBJ2-4,CASSVLGDGNIQYF
TRBV13,13,TRBJ2-5,CASSLRREETQYF